A single sample gave rise to the 8 T cell receptor beta chains below, sequenced in a study of T cell responses to AZD1222 COVID-19 vaccine. Here immunoSEQ multiplex PCR was the method, and the copy in TCRdb shows in-frame clones only, minus some. Of under 85,000 clones listed, 87% are singletons. The source material was peripheral blood, sampled on day 0 of AZD1222 vaccination. These receptors all come from an adult in good health.

This chain links TRBV7-2 with TRBJ1-1, with TRBD1 as a possible D gene (5 bases). There are 14 residues in the CDR3. Germline V gene sequence: CDR1 SGHTA, CDR2 FQGNSA. V lost 0 bases and J lost 10, with 15 bases in between. CDR3 region: CASSLAALWQGAFF. The CDR3, as DNA: TGTGCCAGCAGCTTAGCGGCCCTTTGGCAGGGAGCTTTCTTT.

J is TRBJ2-7 and V is TRBV7-2, with D possibly TRBD2 on 6 matching bases. CDR1 is SGHTA, CDR2 FQGNSA, per germline. CDR3 length: 14 residues. The V gene lost 3 bases and the J gene lost 4 bases, with 13 bases spanning the gap. The CDR3 nucleotides are TGTGCCAGCAGCTTCTCGGGACTCCTATACGAGCAGTACTTC. It is translated as CASSFSGLLYEQYF.

V and J are TRBV14 and TRBJ2-1; D possibly corresponds to TRBD2 (5 bases). The CDR3 consists of 16 residues. Trimming removed 3 bases from V and 2 bases from J, with 14 bases in between. In germline, CDR1 is SGHDN, CDR2 FVKESK. The CDR3 nucleotides read TGTGCCAGCAGCCACTCAGCGGCACCGGCCTACAATGAGCAGTTCTTC. Encoded protein: CASSHSAAPAYNEQFF.

The chain carries TRBV4-2 and TRBJ2-1; TRBD1 agrees at 7 bases. Losses at the gene ends were 0 bases for V and 4 bases for J; bases not matched to a gene: 6. This CDR3 region has 16 residues. Germline loops: CDR1 LGHNA, CDR2 YNFKEQ. CDR3 loop: CASSQDLGRGYNEQFF. CDR3 bases: TGTGCCAGCAGCCAAGATCTGGGCAGGGGGTACAATGAGCAGTTCTTC.

Remarks on this clone: Compared with germline, one end of the junction differs, possibly owing to a read error. The chain recombines TRBV2 with TRBJ2-1, with 7 nucleotides matching TRBD1. Germline CDR1 and CDR2: SNHLY and FYNNEI. The CDR3 spans 12 residues. DNA for the CDR3: TGTGCCAGCAGCGAAAGTCGGGACAGAGTGATCTTC. It translates to CASSESRDRVIF.

This chain connects TRBV9 to TRBJ2-1; perhaps TRBD1 as D (5 bases). The CDR3 consists of 15 residues. V lost 4 bases and J 0 bases, leaving 11 bases between the germline ends. Germline CDR1 SGDLS, CDR2 YYNGEE. In DNA, the CDR3 is TGTGCCAGCAGCAACCGACAGAGCTCCTACAATGAGCAGTTCTTC. Amino acids: CASSNRQSSYNEQFF.

The chain uses TRBV2 and TRBJ1-6; TRBD1 agrees at 11 bases. The CDR3 loop spans 16 amino acids. V lost 0 bases and J lost 8; bases outside the gene matches: 3. The V gene's germline CDR1 is SNHLY and CDR2 FYNNEI. The CDR3 is CASSEALGQGDSPLHF. CDR3 bases: TGTGCCAGCAGTGAAGCCTTGGGACAGGGGGATTCACCCCTCCACTTT.

The V gene is TRBV6-2 or TRBV6-3, the J gene TRBJ2-1; 7 bases are a match to TRBD1. From germline, CDR1 is MNHEY and CDR2 SVGEGT. This CDR3 is 15 amino acids long. The trim removed 5 bases at V and 9 bases at J, leaving 13 bases unmatched. The CDR3 loop reads CASSPMTGSRGEQFF. CDR3 nucleotides: TGTGCCAGCAGTCCCATGACAGGGTCCAGGGGTGAGCAGTTCTTC.